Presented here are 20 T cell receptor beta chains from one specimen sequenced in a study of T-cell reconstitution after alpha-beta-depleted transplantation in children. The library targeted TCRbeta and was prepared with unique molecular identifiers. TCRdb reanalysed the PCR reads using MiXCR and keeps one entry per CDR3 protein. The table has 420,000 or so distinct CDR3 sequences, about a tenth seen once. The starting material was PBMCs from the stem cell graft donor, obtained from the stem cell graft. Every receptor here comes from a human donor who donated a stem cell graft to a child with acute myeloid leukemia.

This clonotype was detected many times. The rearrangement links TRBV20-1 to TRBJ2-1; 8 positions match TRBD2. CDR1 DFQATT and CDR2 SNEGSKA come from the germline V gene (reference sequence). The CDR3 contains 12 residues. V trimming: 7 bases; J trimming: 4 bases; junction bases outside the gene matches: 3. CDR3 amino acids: CSVQREYNEQFF. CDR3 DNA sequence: TGCAGTGTCCAGCGGGAGTACAATGAGCAGTTCTTC.

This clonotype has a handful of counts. CDR3 sequence (DNA): TGTGCCAGCAGCCCTATAGGGCTAGCGGGAACCGGGGAGCTGTTTTTT. This encodes CASSPIGLAGTGELFF. V gene TRBV5-4 combines with J gene TRBJ2-2; 9 nucleotides match TRBD2. Trimming cost V 4 bases and J 5 bases; bases outside gene matches: 9. Germline V gives CDR1 SGHNT, CDR2 YYREEE (reference sequence). The CDR3 runs to 16 residues. Combining the CDR3 with reference TRBV5-4 and TRBJ2-2 gives the whole variable domain ETGVTQSPTHLIKTRGQQVTLRCSSQSGHNTVSWYQQALGQGPQFIFQYYREEENGRGNFPPRFSGLQFPNYSSELNVNALELDDSALYLCASSPIGLAGTGELFFGEGSRLTVL.

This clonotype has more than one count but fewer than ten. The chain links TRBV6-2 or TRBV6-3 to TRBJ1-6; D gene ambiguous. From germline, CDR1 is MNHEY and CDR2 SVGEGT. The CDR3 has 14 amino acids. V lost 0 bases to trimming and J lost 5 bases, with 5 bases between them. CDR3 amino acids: CASSYSADNSPLHF. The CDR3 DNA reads TGTGCCAGCAGTTACTCGGCAGATAATTCACCCCTCCACTTT.

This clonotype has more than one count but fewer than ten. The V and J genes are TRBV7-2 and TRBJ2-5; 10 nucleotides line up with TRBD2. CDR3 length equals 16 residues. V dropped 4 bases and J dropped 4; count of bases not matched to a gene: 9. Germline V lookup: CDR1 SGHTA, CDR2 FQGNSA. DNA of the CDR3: TGTGCCAGCAGCTCCCGACTAGCGGGTGGGGGAGAGACCCAGTACTTC. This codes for CASSSRLAGGGETQYF.

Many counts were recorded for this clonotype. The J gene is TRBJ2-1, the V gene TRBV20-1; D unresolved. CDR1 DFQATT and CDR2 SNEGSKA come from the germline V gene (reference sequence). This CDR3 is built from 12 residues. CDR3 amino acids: CSVRRSYNEQFF. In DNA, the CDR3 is TGCAGCGTTAGAAGGTCTTACAATGAGCAGTTCTTC.

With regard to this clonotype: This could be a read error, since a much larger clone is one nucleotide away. This CDR3 is CCTGTSNPSSYNEQFF. DNA for the CDR3: TGCTGTACCGGGACTAGCAACCCAAGCTCCTACAATGAGCAGTTCTTC. J is TRBJ2-1 and V is TRBV20-1; TRBD2 aligns across 9 bases. The CDR3 sequence is 16 residues long. The germline gives CDR1 DFQATT, CDR2 SNEGSKA (reference sequence).

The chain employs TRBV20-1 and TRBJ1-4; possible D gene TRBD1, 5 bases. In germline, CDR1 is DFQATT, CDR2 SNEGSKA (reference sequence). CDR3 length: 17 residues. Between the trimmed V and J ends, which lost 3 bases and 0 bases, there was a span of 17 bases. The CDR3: CSASFFTGHATNEKLFF. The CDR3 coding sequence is TGCAGTGCTAGTTTTTTCACAGGCCATGCAACTAATGAAAAACTGTTTTTT.

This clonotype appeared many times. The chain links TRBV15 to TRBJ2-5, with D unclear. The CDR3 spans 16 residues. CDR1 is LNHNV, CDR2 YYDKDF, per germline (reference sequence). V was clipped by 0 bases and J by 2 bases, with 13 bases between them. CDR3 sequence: CATSRDSDPRQETQYF. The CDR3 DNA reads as TGTGCCACCAGCAGAGACTCGGATCCAAGGCAAGAGACCCAGTACTTC.

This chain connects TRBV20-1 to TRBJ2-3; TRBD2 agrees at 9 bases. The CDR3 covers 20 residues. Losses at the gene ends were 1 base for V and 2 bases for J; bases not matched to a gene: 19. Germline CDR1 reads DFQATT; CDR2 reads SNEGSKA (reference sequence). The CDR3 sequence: CSARGPGLADVMVVTDTQYF. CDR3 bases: TGCAGTGCTAGAGGTCCGGGACTAGCTGATGTGATGGTAGTCACAGATACGCAGTATTTT.

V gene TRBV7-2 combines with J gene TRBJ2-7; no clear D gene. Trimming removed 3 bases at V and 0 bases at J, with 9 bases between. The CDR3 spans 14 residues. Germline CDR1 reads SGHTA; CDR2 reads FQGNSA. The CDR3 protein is CASSLGFTSYEQYF. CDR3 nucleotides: TGTGCCAGCAGCTTGGGCTTCACCTCCTACGAGCAGTACTTC.

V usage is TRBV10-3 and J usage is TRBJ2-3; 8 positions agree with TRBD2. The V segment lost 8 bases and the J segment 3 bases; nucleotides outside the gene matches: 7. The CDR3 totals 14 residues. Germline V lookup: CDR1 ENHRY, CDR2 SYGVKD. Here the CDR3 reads CAIGSSGSTDTQYF. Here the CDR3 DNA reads TGTGCCATCGGTTCGAGCGGGAGTACAGATACGCAGTATTTT.

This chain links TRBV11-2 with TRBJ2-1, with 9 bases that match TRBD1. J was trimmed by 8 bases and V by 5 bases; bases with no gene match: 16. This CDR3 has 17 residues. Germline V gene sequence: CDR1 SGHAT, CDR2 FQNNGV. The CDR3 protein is CASSPRWDREAADEQFF. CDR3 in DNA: TGTGCCAGCAGCCCGCGTTGGGACAGGGAGGCGGCTGATGAGCAGTTCTTC.

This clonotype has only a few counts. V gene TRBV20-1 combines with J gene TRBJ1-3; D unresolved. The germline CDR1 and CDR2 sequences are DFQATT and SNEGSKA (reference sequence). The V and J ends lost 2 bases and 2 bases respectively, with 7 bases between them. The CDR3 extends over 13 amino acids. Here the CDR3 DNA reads TGCAGTGCTAGACCTACAGCTGGAAACACCATATATTTT. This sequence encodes CSARPTAGNTIYF.

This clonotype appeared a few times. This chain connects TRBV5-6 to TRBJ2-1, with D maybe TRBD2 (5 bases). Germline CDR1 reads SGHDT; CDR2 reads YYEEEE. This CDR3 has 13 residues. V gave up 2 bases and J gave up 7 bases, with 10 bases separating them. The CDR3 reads CASSFPEGNEQFF. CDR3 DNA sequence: TGTGCCAGCAGCTTCCCCGAGGGAAATGAGCAGTTCTTC. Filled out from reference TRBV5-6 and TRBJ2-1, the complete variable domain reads DAGVTQSPTHLIKTRGQQVTLRCSPKSGHDTVSWYQQALGQGPQFIFQYYEEEERQRGNFPDRFSGHQFPNYSSELNVNALLLGDSALYLCASSFPEGNEQFFGPGTRLTVL.

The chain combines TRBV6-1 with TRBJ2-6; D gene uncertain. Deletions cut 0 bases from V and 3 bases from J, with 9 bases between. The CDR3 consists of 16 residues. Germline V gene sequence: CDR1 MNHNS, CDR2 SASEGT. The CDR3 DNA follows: TGTGCCAGCAGTGAAGCAGCGTGGGTTGGGGCCAACGTCCTGACTTTC. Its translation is CASSEAAWVGANVLTF.

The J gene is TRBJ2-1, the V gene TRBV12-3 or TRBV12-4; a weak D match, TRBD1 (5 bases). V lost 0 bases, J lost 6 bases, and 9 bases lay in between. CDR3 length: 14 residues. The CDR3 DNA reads TGTGCCAGCAGTTTAGCACAGGTGCCCAATGAGCAGTTCTTC. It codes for CASSLAQVPNEQFF.

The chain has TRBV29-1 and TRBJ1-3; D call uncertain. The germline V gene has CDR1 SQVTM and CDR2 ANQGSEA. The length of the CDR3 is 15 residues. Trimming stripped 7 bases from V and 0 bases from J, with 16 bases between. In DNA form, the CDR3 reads TGCAGCGCCGCGACTTCTCCGAGCTCTGGAAACACCATATATTTT. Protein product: CSAATSPSSGNTIYF.

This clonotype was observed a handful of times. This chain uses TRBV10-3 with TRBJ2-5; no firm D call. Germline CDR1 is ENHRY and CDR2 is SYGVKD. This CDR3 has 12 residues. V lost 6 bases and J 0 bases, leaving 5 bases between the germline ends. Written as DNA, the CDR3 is TGTGCCATCAGGACGGACCAAGAGACCCAGTACTTC. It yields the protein CAIRTDQETQYF.

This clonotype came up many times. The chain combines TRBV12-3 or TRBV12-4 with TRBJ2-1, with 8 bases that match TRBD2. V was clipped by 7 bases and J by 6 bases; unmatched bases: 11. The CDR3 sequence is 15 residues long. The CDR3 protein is CASTLGQLAGNEQFF. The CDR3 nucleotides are TGTGCCAGCACCCTAGGGCAGCTAGCGGGCAATGAGCAGTTCTTC.

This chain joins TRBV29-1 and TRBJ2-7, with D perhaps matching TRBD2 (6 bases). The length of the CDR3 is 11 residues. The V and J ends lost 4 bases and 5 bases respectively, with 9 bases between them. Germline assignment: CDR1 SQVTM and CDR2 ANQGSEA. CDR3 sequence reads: CSVAEGNEQYF. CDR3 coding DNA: TGCAGCGTTGCGGAGGGGAACGAGCAGTACTTC.